This paragraph reports one TCR beta chain. The PCR employed 60 Vbeta primers together with 13 Jbeta primers. Assay used: immunoSEQ multiplex PCR; TCRdb lists only in-frame clones, some missing. The table lists hundreds of thousands of clones, about 75% of them singletons, with 1.5% to 2% in the top ten. Trimming left V 5 bases short and J 2 bases short, with 15 bases between. The CDR3 sequence is 15 residues long. From germline, CDR1 is SGHRS and CDR2 YFSETQ. The sample is drawn from a study of cytomegalovirus exposure and HLA in healthy donors. Sequences were obtained from PBMCs. The receptor was isolated from a male donor in good health and CMV-seronegative. The chain carries TRBV5-1 and TRBJ2-3; possible D gene TRBD2, 5 bases. This CDR3 reads CASRADGYLTDTQYF. CDR3 coding DNA: TGCGCCAGCAGAGCGGACGGATATCTCACAGATACGCAGTATTTT.